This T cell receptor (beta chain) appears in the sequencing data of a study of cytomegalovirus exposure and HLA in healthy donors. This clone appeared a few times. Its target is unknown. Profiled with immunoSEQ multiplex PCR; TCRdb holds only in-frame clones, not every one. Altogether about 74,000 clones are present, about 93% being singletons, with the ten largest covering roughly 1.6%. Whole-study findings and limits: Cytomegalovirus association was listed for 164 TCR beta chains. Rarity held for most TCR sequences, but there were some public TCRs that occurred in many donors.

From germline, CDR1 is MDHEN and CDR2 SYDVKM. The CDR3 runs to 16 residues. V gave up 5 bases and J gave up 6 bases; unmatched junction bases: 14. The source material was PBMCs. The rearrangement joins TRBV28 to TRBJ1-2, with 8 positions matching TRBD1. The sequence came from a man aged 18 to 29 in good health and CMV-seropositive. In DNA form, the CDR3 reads TGTGCCAGCAGTCTAACCCCGGCAGGGGGCATAGATGGCTACACCTTC. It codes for CASSLTPAGGIDGYTF.